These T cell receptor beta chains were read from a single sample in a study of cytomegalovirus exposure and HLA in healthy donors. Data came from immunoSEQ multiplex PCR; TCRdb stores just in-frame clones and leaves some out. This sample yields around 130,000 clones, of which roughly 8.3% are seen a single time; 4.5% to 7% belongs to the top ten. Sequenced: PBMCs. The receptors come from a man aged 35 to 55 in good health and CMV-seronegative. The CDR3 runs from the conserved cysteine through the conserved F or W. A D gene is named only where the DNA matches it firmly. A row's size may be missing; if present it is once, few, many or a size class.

cdr3_aa: CASRVDRVGNSPLHF
cdr3_nt: TGTGCCAGCAGAGTAGACAGGGTCGGTAATTCACCCCTCCACTTT
clone_size: NA
v_call: TRBV5-8
j_call: TRBJ1-6
d_call: TRBD1

cdr3_aa: CAGGRDLGTEAFF
cdr3_nt: TGTGCCGGGGGGAGGGATCTGGGAACTGAAGCTTTCTTT
clone_size: few
v_call: TRBV2
j_call: TRBJ1-1
d_call: NA

cdr3_aa: CASTTGEAYEQFF
cdr3_nt: TGTGCCAGTACCACTGGAGAGGCTTATGAGCAGTTCTTC
clone_size: NA
v_call: TRBV19
j_call: TRBJ2-1
d_call: NA

cdr3_aa: CASSSPGQGDYGYTF
cdr3_nt: TGTGCCAGCTCAAGCCCGGGACAGGGGGACTATGGCTACACCTTC
clone_size: NA
v_call: TRBV28
j_call: TRBJ1-2
d_call: TRBD1

cdr3_aa: CASGLAYRADGELFF
cdr3_nt: TGTGCTAGTGGTTTGGCCTACAGGGCGGACGGGGAGCTGTTTTTT
clone_size: few
v_call: TRBV12-5
j_call: TRBJ2-2
d_call: NA

cdr3_aa: CASSYLGQGGTEAFF
cdr3_nt: TGTGCCAGCAGTTACCTTGGACAGGGAGGGACTGAAGCTTTCTTT
clone_size: few
v_call: TRBV6-5
j_call: TRBJ1-1
d_call: TRBD1

cdr3_aa: CASRPDRADGTIYF
cdr3_nt: TGTGCCAGCAGACCAGACAGGGCGGATGGCACCATATATTTT
clone_size: NA
v_call: TRBV5-4
j_call: TRBJ1-3
d_call: TRBD1

cdr3_aa: CASSRGGYGYEQYF
cdr3_nt: TGTGCCAGCAGCCGAGGGGGTTACGGGTACGAGCAGTACTTC
clone_size: few
v_call: TRBV7-8
j_call: TRBJ2-7
d_call: NA

cdr3_aa: CASSLAPGTGVAGTQYF
cdr3_nt: TGTGCCAGCAGCTTAGCCCCCGGGACAGGGGTGGCAGGTACGCAGTATTTT
clone_size: once
v_call: TRBV11-2
j_call: TRBJ2-3
d_call: TRBD1

cdr3_aa: CASSLTGVSGYTF
cdr3_nt: TGTGCCAGTTCCCTGACAGGGGTCTCTGGCTACACCTTC
clone_size: few
v_call: TRBV19
j_call: TRBJ1-2
d_call: TRBD1